This section outlines one T cell receptor beta chain sequence together with its context. Its cognate antigen is unknown. An end of the junction differs from the germline gene, which may be a read error. The record originates from a study of regulatory T cells in long-lasting Graves disease. The study, taken as a whole, reports: Newly diagnosed disease favored TRBV20-1 and TRBJ2-1 over persistent disease.

Per germline, CDR1 LNHNV and CDR2 YYDKDF (reference sequence). The CDR3 totals 15 residues. Time point specified: newly diagnosed GD, antithyroid drugs for less than 3 months. PBMCs were the source of the RNA used for TCR sequencing. Arm-PCR of CDR3 regions and iRepertoire HTBI primers were the basis on which TCR beta libraries were built. TCRdb reprocessed the multiplex PCR reads with MiXCR, giving one entry per CDR3 protein. This table holds 300,000 to 400,000 distinct CDR3 sequences, 15% to 20% found once. Sequences were derived from peripheral blood mononuclear cells (PBMCs), sampled at new diagnosis, from a patient treated with antithyroid drugs. The receptor comes from a female donor with Graves disease. The chain has TRBV15 and TRBJ2-5, with D perhaps given as TRBD1 or TRBD2 (5 bases each). The chain's CDR3 is CATSGDSGIYNEQYF. Here the CDR3 DNA reads TGTGCCACCAGCGGAGACAGCGGCATCTACAATGAGCAGTACTTC.